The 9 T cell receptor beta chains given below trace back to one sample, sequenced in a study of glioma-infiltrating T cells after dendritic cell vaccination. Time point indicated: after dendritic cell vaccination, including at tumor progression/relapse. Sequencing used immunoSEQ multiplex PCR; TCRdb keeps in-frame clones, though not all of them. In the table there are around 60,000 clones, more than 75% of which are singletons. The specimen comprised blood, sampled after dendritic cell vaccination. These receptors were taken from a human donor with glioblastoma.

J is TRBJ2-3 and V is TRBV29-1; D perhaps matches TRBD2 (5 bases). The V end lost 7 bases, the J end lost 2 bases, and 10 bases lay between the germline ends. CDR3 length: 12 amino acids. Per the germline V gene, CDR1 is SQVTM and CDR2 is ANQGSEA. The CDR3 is CSGAEVTDTQYF. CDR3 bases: TGCAGCGGAGCGGAAGTCACAGATACGCAGTATTTT.

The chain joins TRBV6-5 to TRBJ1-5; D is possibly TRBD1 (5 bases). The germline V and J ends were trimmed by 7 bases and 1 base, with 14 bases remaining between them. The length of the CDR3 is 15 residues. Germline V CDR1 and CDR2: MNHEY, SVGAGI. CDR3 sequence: CASTKMGGSNQPQHF. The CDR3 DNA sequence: TGTGCCAGCACCAAAATGGGGGGAAGCAATCAGCCCCAGCATTTT.

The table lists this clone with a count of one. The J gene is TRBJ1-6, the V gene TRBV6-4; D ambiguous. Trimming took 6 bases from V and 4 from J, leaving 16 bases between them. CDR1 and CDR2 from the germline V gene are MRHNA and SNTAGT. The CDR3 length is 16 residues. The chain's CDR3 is CASRDWSSRYNSPLHF. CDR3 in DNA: TGTGCCAGCAGGGATTGGAGTTCAAGATATAATTCACCCCTCCACTTT.

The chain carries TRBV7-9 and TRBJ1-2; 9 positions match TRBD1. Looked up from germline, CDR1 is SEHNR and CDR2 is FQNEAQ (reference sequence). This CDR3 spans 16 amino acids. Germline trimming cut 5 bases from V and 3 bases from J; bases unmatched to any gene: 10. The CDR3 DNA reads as TGTGCCAGCAGCCACGCCAAGGGACAGGGATACTATGGCTACACCTTC. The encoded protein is CASSHAKGQGYYGYTF.

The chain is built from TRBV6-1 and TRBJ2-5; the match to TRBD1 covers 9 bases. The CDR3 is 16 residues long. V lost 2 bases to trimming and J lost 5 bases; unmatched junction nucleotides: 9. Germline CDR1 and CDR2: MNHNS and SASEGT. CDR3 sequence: CASSEYRDRVRETQYF. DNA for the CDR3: TGTGCCAGCAGTGAATACCGGGACAGGGTGCGGGAGACCCAGTACTTC.

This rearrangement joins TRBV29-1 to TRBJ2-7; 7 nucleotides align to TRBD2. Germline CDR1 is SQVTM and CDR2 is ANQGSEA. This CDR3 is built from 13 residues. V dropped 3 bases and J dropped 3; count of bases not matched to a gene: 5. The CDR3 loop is CSVEASGDYEQYF. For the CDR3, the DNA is TGCAGCGTTGAGGCTAGCGGTGACTACGAGCAGTACTTC.

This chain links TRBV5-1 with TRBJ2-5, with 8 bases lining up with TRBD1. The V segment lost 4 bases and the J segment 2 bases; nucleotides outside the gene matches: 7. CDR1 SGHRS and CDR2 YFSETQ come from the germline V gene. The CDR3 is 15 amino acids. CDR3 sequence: CASSTGQGRQETQYF. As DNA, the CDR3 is TGCGCCAGCAGCACCGGACAGGGAAGACAAGAGACCCAGTACTTC.

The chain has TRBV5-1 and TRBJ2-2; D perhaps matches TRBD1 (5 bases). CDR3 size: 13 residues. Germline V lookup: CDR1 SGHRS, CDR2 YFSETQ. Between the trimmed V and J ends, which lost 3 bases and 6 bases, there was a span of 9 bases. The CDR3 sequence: CASSWTSPGELFF. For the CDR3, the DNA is TGCGCCAGCAGCTGGACAAGCCCCGGGGAGCTGTTTTTT.

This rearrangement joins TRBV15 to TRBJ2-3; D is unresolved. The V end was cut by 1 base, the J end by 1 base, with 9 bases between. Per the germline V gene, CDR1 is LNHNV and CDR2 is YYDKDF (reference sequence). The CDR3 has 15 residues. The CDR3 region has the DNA TGTGCCACCAGCAGAGTTGGCGGTGGCACAGATACGCAGTATTTT. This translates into CATSRVGGGTDTQYF.